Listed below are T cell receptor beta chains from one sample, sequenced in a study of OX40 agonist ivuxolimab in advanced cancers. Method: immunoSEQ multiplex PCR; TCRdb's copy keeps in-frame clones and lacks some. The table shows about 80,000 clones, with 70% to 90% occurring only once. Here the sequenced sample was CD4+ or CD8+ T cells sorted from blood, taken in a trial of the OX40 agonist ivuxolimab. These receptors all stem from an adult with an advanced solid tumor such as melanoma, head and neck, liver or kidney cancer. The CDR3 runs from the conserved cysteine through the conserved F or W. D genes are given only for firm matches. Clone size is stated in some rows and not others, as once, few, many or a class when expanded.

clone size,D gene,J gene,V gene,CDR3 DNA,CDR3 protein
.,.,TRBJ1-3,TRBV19,TGTGCCAGTAGTTTTACTAGGCGTTCCTCTGGAAACACCATATATTTT,CASSFTRRSSGNTIYF
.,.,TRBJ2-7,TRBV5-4,TGTGCCAGCAGCTTCGGGAGACCCGGCTACGAGCAGTACTTC,CASSFGRPGYEQYF
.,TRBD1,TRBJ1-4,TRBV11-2,TGTGCCAGCAGCTTAAGAAGGGGACAGTCCAGGGAAAAACTGTTTTTT,CASSLRRGQSREKLFF
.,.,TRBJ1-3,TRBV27,TGTGCCAGCAGTTTTAATCGCAACACCATATATTTT,CASSFNRNTIYF
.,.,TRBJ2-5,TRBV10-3,TGTGCCATCAGTGACCACGGGGCAGGGGAGACCCAGTACTTC,CAISDHGAGETQYF
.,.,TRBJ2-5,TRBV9,TGTGCCAGCGCTTTGGGGACCCTGGGGGAGACCCAGTACTTC,CASALGTLGETQYF
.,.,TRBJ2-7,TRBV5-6,TGTGCCAGCAGCCCGACGGCGGATTCCTACGAGCAGTACTTC,CASSPTADSYEQYF
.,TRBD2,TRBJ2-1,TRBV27,TGTGCCAGCAGTAAAGCTAGGCCCGGGACTAGCGGCCCTAGACGGTCCAATGAGCAGTTCTTC,CASSKARPGTSGPRRSNEQFF
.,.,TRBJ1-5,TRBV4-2,TGTGCCAGCAGCCAAGATTCCGGCAGGGGTAATAGCAATCAGCCCCAGCATTTT,CASSQDSGRGNSNQPQHF
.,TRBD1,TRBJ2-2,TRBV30,TGTGCCTGGAATACCGGGACAGTGAACACCGGGGAGCTGTTTTTT,CAWNTGTVNTGELFF
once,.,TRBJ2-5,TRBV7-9,TGTGCCAGCAGCCCCGGGACGGTCATTCAAGAGACCCAGTACTTC,CASSPGTVIQETQYF
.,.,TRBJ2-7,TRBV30,TGTGCCTGGAGTGAGGACTCGCGGTACGAGCAGTACTTC,CAWSEDSRYEQYF
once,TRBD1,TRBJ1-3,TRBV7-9,TGTGCCAGCAGCTCCGGGACAGGGATGGGAAACACCATATATTTT,CASSSGTGMGNTIYF
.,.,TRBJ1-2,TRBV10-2,TGCGCCAGCACGGGGGACTATGGCTACACCTTC,CASTGDYGYTF
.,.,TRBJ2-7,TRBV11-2,TGTGCCAGCAGCTTAGGTGGAGACTACGAGCAGTACTTC,CASSLGGDYEQYF
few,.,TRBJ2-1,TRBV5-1,TGCGCCAGCAGCCTCCCCCAGGAAATTAGCTCCTACAATGAGCAGTTCTTC,CASSLPQEISSYNEQFF
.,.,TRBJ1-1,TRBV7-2,TGTGCCAGCAGCTTAGGGGAGGCCAGGACTGAAGCTTTCTTT,CASSLGEARTEAFF
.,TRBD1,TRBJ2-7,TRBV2,TGTGCCAGCAGTGCTGGGACAGGGGACTACGAGCAGTACTTC,CASSAGTGDYEQYF
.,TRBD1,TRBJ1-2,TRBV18,TGTGCCAGCTCACCCGGACAGGTCTATGGCTACACCTTC,CASSPGQVYGYTF
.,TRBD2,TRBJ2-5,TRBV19,TGTGCCAGTAGTATAGGGACTAGCGGGAGGTGGCGAACGGAGACCCAGTACTTC,CASSIGTSGRWRTETQYF
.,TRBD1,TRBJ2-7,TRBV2,TGTGCCAGCAGTGTGACCCCGGGACAGACCTTTTCTAACTTC,CASSVTPGQTFSNF
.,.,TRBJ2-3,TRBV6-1,TGTGCCAGCAGTGTAGGGCCAGGGTCCACAGATACGCAGTATTTT,CASSVGPGSTDTQYF
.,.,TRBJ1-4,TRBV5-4,TGTGCCGTACAGGTTAATGAAAAACTGTTTTTT,CAVQVNEKLFF
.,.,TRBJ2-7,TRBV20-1,TGCAGTGCTAACAGGGAATACGAGCAGTACTTC,CSANREYEQYF
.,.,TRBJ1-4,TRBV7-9,TGTGCCAGCAGTTTAGAGGCAGGGGCCGTGTTTTTT,CASSLEAGAVFF
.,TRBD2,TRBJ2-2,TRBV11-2,TGTGCCAGCCTTTTACCGGGAGGGCCGACGGACACCGGGGAGCTGTTTTTT,CASLLPGGPTDTGELFF
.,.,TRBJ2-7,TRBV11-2,TGTGCCAGCAGCGGTGTTCGGAGTTACGAGCAGTACTTC,CASSGVRSYEQYF
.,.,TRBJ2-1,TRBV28,TGTGCCAGCCAACCCCCAGCGGCGATTGAGCAGTTCTTC,CASQPPAAIEQFF
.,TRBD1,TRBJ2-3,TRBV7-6,TGTGCCAGCAGTCGGACAGGGGGCGTTACAGATACGCAGTATTTT,CASSRTGGVTDTQYF